A selection of T cell receptor beta chains follows, all from one sample in a study of sequential checkpoint blockade in melanoma. TCRdb keeps only in-frame clones here, not all; method: immunoSEQ multiplex PCR. The data contain about 13,000 clones, approximately 76% of them singletons. The sequenced sample was CD8+ T cells sorted from blood (inferred from file names), obtained from a patient given nivolumab and ipilimumab in sequence. The receptors shown here come from a human patient with melanoma. Some clones in this sample may be carry-over from other donors' samples. CDR3s include the opening cysteine and the closing phenylalanine or tryptophan. D genes are given only for firm matches. The size entry is marked missing in some rows and otherwise reads once, few, many or a size class.

v_gene,abundance,d_gene,j_gene,CDR3aa,CDR3nt
TRBV5-1,-,TRBD2,TRBJ2-3,CASSLGERGAGDTQYF,TGCGCCAGCAGCTTGGGGGAGCGGGGGGCCGGAGATACGCAGTATTTT
TRBV7-9,-,-,TRBJ1-2,CASSQGGGRLIGYTF,TGTGCCAGCAGCCAGGGAGGGGGGCGCTTAATTGGCTACACCTTC
TRBV4-3,many,TRBD1,TRBJ1-6,CASRHGQVNSPLHF,TGCGCCAGCAGACACGGACAGGTTAATTCACCCCTCCACTTT
TRBV6-5,-,TRBD2,TRBJ2-5,CASRLSGGAQETQYF,TGTGCCAGCAGACTCAGCGGGGGGGCACAAGAGACCCAGTACTTC
TRBV28,-,-,TRBJ2-3,CASSFERASDTQYF,TGTGCCAGCAGTTTTGAGAGGGCGTCCGATACGCAGTATTTT
TRBV5-4,-,TRBD1,TRBJ2-7,CASSPGQSSYEQYF,TGTGCCAGCAGCCCGGGACAGAGCTCCTACGAGCAGTACTTC
TRBV7-3,-,-,TRBJ2-3,CASSLIGGADTQYF,TGTGCCAGCAGCTTAATAGGGGGGGCAGATACGCAGTATTTT
TRBV5-1,-,TRBD2,TRBJ2-1,CASSFRLDGGGRNNEQFF,TGCGCCAGCAGCTTCAGGCTCGACGGGGGGGGTCGGAACAATGAGCAGTTCTTC
TRBV14,-,-,TRBJ2-1,CASSQGGGPEQFF,TGTGCCAGCAGCCAAGGGGGGGGCCCTGAGCAGTTCTTC
TRBV4-3,once,-,TRBJ2-2,CASSYESSGELFF,TGCGCCAGCAGCTACGAGTCTTCCGGGGAGCTGTTTTTT
TRBV12-5,-,-,TRBJ1-1,CASVHGGDTNTEAFF,TGTGCTAGTGTCCACGGCGGGGATACGAACACTGAAGCTTTCTTT
TRBV5-1,few,TRBD1,TRBJ1-1,CASSYRDSNTEAFF,TGCGCCAGCAGCTACCGGGACAGCAACACTGAAGCTTTCTTT
TRBV21-1,-,-,TRBJ1-2,CASSKVTYSYHNYGYTF,TGTGCCAGCAGCAAAGTCACCTACTCCTATCACAACTATGGCTACACCTTC
TRBV19,-,-,TRBJ2-7,CASSIALRGDEQYF,TGTGCCAGTAGTATAGCCCTCAGGGGAGACGAGCAGTACTTC
TRBV7-2,-,-,TRBJ1-6,CASSLGSIDALHF,TGTGCCAGCAGCTTAGGGAGTATTGACGCCCTCCACTTT
TRBV13,-,-,TRBJ2-1,CASSLRVGNNEQFF,TGTGCCAGCAGCCTGAGGGTCGGGAACAATGAGCAGTTCTTC
TRBV7-2,-,TRBD2,TRBJ2-7,CASSLRTSGGRSSYEQYF,TGTGCCAGCAGCCTACGGACTAGCGGGGGACGATCGTCCTACGAGCAGTACTTC
TRBV19,-,TRBD1,TRBJ1-1,CASYRGRNTEAFF,TGTGCCAGTTACAGGGGAAGGAACACTGAAGCTTTCTTT
TRBV6-4,few,-,TRBJ2-2,CASSLAGELFF,TGTGCCAGCAGTTTAGCCGGGGAGCTGTTTTTT
TRBV12-5,once,TRBD2,TRBJ2-5,CASGPGRVETQYF,TGTGCTAGTGGTCCCGGGAGGGTGGAGACCCAGTACTTC
TRBV6-1,-,-,TRBJ1-4,CASSERRSQANEKLFF,TGTGCCAGCAGTGAAAGAAGAAGCCAGGCTAATGAAAAACTGTTTTTT
TRBV7-9,-,TRBD1,TRBJ1-4,CASSRTGTNEKLFF,TGTGCCAGCAGCAGGACAGGGACTAATGAAAAACTGTTTTTT
TRBV5-1,-,TRBD2,TRBJ2-1,CASSSWGKRGSDNEQFF,TGCGCCAGCAGCTCCTGGGGAAAGCGGGGCTCCGACAATGAGCAGTTCTTC
TRBV10-3,-,-,TRBJ1-2,CAISESKGTIGRGYTF,TGTGCCATCAGTGAGTCGAAGGGGACAATTGGCCGGGGCTACACCTTC
TRBV2,few,TRBD1,TRBJ2-7,CASSDSGQATYEQYF,TGTGCCAGCAGTGACTCGGGACAGGCTACCTACGAGCAGTACTTC
TRBV28,-,TRBD1,TRBJ1-1,CASSLWTDRGQTEAFF,TGTGCCAGCAGTTTATGGACGGACAGGGGGCAGACTGAAGCTTTCTTT
TRBV27,once,-,TRBJ2-2,CASSLLRQANTGELFF,TGTGCCAGCAGTTTATTGAGACAGGCGAACACCGGGGAGCTGTTTTTT
TRBV6-6,-,-,TRBJ1-4,CASSLAREKLFF,TGTGCCAGCAGTTTGGCCCGTGAAAAACTGTTTTTT
TRBV27,-,-,TRBJ2-2,CASSFRVSGELFF,TGTGCCAGCAGTTTCAGGGTGTCGGGGGAGCTGTTTTTT
TRBV9,-,TRBD1,TRBJ2-1,CASSHSRQGATNEQFF,TGTGCCAGCAGTCACTCTCGGCAGGGGGCTACAAATGAGCAGTTCTTC
TRBV7-8,few,TRBD2,TRBJ2-2,CASSPGLAGGTGELFF,TGTGCCAGCAGCCCAGGACTAGCGGGGGGTACCGGGGAGCTGTTTTTT
TRBV7-8,-,TRBD1,TRBJ1-5,CASSQGQGFFSNQPQHF,TGTGCCAGCAGCCAAGGACAGGGTTTTTTTAGCAATCAGCCCCAGCATTTT
TRBV5-1,-,-,TRBJ1-1,CASSLVYMGANTEAFF,TGCGCCAGCAGCTTGGTTTATATGGGGGCGAACACTGAAGCTTTCTTT
TRBV7-9,medium-sized,-,TRBJ1-3,CASSQRYGGRTGNTIYF,TGCGCCAGCAGCCAACGGTACGGAGGCAGGACTGGAAACACCATATATTTT
TRBV25-1,-,TRBD1,TRBJ2-2,CASSAGTGDWTGELFF,TGTGCCAGCAGTGCAGGGACAGGGGATTGGACCGGGGAGCTGTTTTTT
TRBV7-9,-,-,TRBJ1-2,CASSLGGARGYTF,TGTGCCAGCAGCTTGGGGGGGGCGCGGGGCTACACCTTC
TRBV4-3,-,-,TRBJ2-1,CASSQRQGWREQFF,TGCGCCAGCAGCCAACGTCAGGGTTGGCGTGAGCAGTTCTTC
TRBV11-2,-,-,TRBJ1-1,CASSPGGADTEAFF,TGTGCCAGCAGCCCTGGGGGGGCCGACACTGAAGCTTTCTTT
TRBV5-4,once,-,TRBJ2-7,CASSSGQGIGRTYEQYF,TGTGCCAGCAGCTCGGGGCAGGGGATTGGCAGGACCTACGAGCAGTACTTC
TRBV7-9,few,-,TRBJ1-3,CASSWGGIGNTIYF,TGTGCCAGCAGCTGGGGAGGCATTGGAAACACCATATATTTT
TRBV13,-,-,TRBJ2-7,CASSTREPGHSIVYEQYF,TGTGCCAGCAGCACCCGAGAACCGGGACACTCTATAGTCTACGAGCAGTACTTC
TRBV9,-,-,TRBJ1-1,CASKRGLNTEAFF,TGTGCCAGCAAGCGGGGGTTGAACACTGAAGCTTTCTTT
TRBV7-9,-,TRBD2,TRBJ2-5,CASSSLGLGGVTQYF,TGTGCCAGCAGCTCCCTGGGCCTCGGGGGGGTAACCCAGTACTTC
TRBV28,-,-,TRBJ1-5,CASSLAPYQPQHF,TGTGCCAGCAGTTTAGCGCCCTATCAGCCCCAGCATTTT
TRBV7-6,-,TRBD2,TRBJ2-5,CASSPPPGGRQETQYF,TGTGCCAGCAGCCCCCCCCCGGGGGGGCGCCAAGAGACCCAGTACTTC
TRBV4-2,once,TRBD2,TRBJ2-3,CASSQGTSGDTDTQYF,TGTGCCAGCAGCCAGGGGACTAGCGGGGACACAGATACGCAGTATTTT
TRBV6-5,once,TRBD1,TRBJ2-2,CASRIGTGVTGELFF,TGTGCCAGCAGGATCGGGACAGGGGTCACCGGGGAGCTGTTTTTT
TRBV7-8,-,TRBD2,TRBJ2-7,CASSLLAGRSYEQYF,TGTGCCAGCAGCCTCCTAGCGGGGCGCTCCTACGAGCAGTACTTC
TRBV18,-,TRBD1,TRBJ2-2,CASSPRGFTGVYTGELFF,TGTGCCAGCTCACCCCGGGGCTTTACAGGGGTCTACACCGGGGAGCTGTTTTTT
TRBV28,-,-,TRBJ2-7,CASTQGQGGYEQYF,TGTGCCAGCACCCAAGGGCAGGGGGGCTACGAGCAGTACTTC
TRBV4-1,-,-,TRBJ2-7,CASSLPGRGEQYF,TGCGCCAGCAGCCTCCCTGGCCGGGGCGAGCAGTACTTC
TRBV4-1,-,-,TRBJ1-3,CASSQEGGGNTIYF,TGCGCCAGCAGCCAAGAGGGCGGGGGGAACACCATATATTTT